The 15 T cell receptor beta chains given below trace back to one sample, sequenced in a study of blood T cell repertoires in COVID-19. Repertoires were generated with immunoSEQ multiplex PCR, while TCRdb's copy carries only in-frame clones and drops some. The sample has 110,000 or so clones; around 84% are singletons. The sequenced sample consisted of peripheral blood. All receptors derive from a woman aged 40 to 49 with acute or convalescent COVID-19.

This clone was detected only once. This chain connects TRBV18 to TRBJ1-1; tentative D call: TRBD1 (6 bases). V shed 2 bases and J shed 5 bases, with 12 bases lying between them. From germline, CDR1 is KGHSH and CDR2 LQKENI. The CDR3 is 14 residues long. CDR3 nucleotides: TGTGCCAGCTCACCAACCTCAGGGGATACTGAAGCTTTCTTT. Protein: CASSPTSGDTEAFF.

This clone was seen more than once but under ten times. The genes are TRBV3-1 (or the pseudogene TRBV3-2) and TRBJ2-1, with 16 bases lining up with TRBD2. Looked up from germline, CDR1 is LGHDT and CDR2 is YNNKEL (reference sequence). The CDR3 contains 19 residues. V lost 4 bases to trimming and J lost 6 bases; unmatched junction nucleotides: 12. CDR3 sequence reads: CASSPGTSGGAQRRNEQFF. CDR3 DNA sequence: TGTGCCAGCAGCCCTGGGACTAGCGGGGGGGCACAACGCCGCAATGAGCAGTTCTTC.

The chain joins TRBV29-1 to TRBJ1-2; 10 positions match TRBD1. V lost 2 bases, J lost 5 bases, and 2 bases stayed unmatched. Germline assignment: CDR1 SQVTM and CDR2 ANQGSEA. The CDR3 spans 13 residues. In DNA form, the CDR3 reads TGCAGCGTTGAACCGGGACAGGGGTATGGCTACACCTTC. Translated, it gives CSVEPGQGYGYTF.

The chain employs TRBV19 and TRBJ1-5; D is unresolved. This CDR3 comprises 14 residues. V dropped 3 bases and J dropped 5 bases, with 11 bases sitting between them. Germline CDR1 reads LNHDA; CDR2 reads SQIVND (reference sequence). For the CDR3, the DNA is TGTGCCAGTAGTATTTCCGGGGTCGATCAGCCCCAGCATTTT. Protein sequence: CASSISGVDQPQHF.

The sample holds one count of this clone. The V gene is TRBV11-2, the J gene TRBJ1-1, with D possibly TRBD1 on 6 matching bases. Germline V gives CDR1 SGHAT, CDR2 FQNNGV. V was pared by 5 bases and J by 4 bases, with 17 bases between. The CDR3 has 15 residues. The chain's CDR3 is CASSRDRNRPTEAFF. The DNA of the CDR3 is TGTGCCAGCAGCCGCGACAGGAATCGCCCCACTGAAGCTTTCTTT.

V gene TRBV6-6 combines with J gene TRBJ2-7; 7 nucleotides match TRBD1. With 3 bases clipped from V and 4 bases from J, the junction kept 3 bases outside the gene matches. CDR3 length: 13 residues. Germline V gives CDR1 MNHNY, CDR2 SVGAGI (reference sequence). CDR3 sequence reads: CASSYRQGYEQYF. The CDR3 DNA sequence: TGTGCCAGCAGTTATCGACAGGGTTACGAGCAGTACTTC.

CDR3 region: CAAGLGSNEQFF. DNA for the CDR3: TGTGCCGCCGGACTAGGCTCGAATGAGCAGTTCTTC. This chain connects TRBV10-3 to TRBJ2-1; 7 bases are a match to TRBD2. J lost 7 bases, V lost 11 bases, and 8 bases had no gene match. The germline V gene has CDR1 ENHRY and CDR2 SYGVKD. This CDR3 is built from 12 residues.

The chain uses TRBV19 and TRBJ1-1; 7 bases are shared with TRBD1. After removal of 7 bases from V and 0 bases from J, the junction contained 5 bases not matched to a gene. CDR1 is LNHDA, CDR2 SQIVND, per germline (reference sequence). CDR3 size: 14 residues. The chain's CDR3 is CASTQGQVNTEAFF. The CDR3 DNA is TGTGCCAGTACCCAAGGACAGGTGAACACTGAAGCTTTCTTT.

This chain uses TRBV13 with TRBJ2-1, with D tentatively TRBD2 (5 bases). The CDR3 has 12 amino acids. Germline V gene lookup returns CDR1 PRHDT and CDR2 FYEKMQ (reference sequence). The V end was cut by 4 bases, the J end by 5 bases, with 6 bases between. In nucleotides, the CDR3 is TGTGCCAGCAGCTCCGGGGACAATGAGCAGTTCTTC. Residues: CASSSGDNEQFF.

This rearrangement joins TRBV9 to TRBJ2-5; D call uncertain. This CDR3 region has 13 residues. Between the trimmed V and J ends, which lost 0 bases and 5 bases, there was a span of 8 bases. Germline CDR1 reads SGDLS; CDR2 reads YYNGEE. This CDR3 is CASSVAPAETQYF. CDR3 bases: TGTGCCAGCAGCGTAGCTCCAGCGGAGACCCAGTACTTC.

This chain connects TRBV30 to TRBJ2-3; TRBD2 might be the D (5 bases). The germline CDR1 and CDR2 sequences are GTSNPN and SVGIG (reference sequence). Trimming removed 3 bases from V and 7 bases from J, with 11 bases in between. CDR3 length equals 12 residues. In nucleotides, the CDR3 is TGTGCCTGGAGCCCGGCGGGCCATACGCAGTATTTT. Translation gives CAWSPAGHTQYF.

The rearrangement uses TRBV6-2 or TRBV6-3 and TRBJ1-2; TRBD1 matches at 9 bases. The CDR3 covers 15 residues. CDR1 is MNHEY and CDR2 is SVGEGT in the germline V gene. The V gene end was trimmed by 0 bases and the J gene end by 4 bases; junction bases not matched to a gene: 3. The chain's CDR3 is CASSYSAGQGYGYTF. CDR3 nucleotide sequence: TGTGCCAGCAGTTACTCGGCGGGACAGGGCTATGGCTACACCTTC.

The CDR3 reads CASSPGTGGVETQYF. The DNA of the CDR3 is TGCGCCAGCAGCCCCGGGACAGGGGGTGTGGAGACCCAGTACTTC. The chain uses TRBV4-3 and TRBJ2-5; TRBD1 matches 11 bases. The CDR3 is made up of 15 amino acids. After removal of 4 bases from V and 5 bases from J, the junction contained 6 bases not matched to a gene. Germline V gene lookup returns CDR1 LGHNA and CDR2 YSLEER.

The rearrangement joins TRBV7-9 to TRBJ1-6, with 9 nucleotides matching TRBD1. J gave up 2 bases and V 5 bases, and 4 bases lay outside the gene matches. Germline V gene sequence: CDR1 SEHNR, CDR2 FQNEAQ (reference sequence). This CDR3 is built from 16 residues. This CDR3 is CASSPQGAAYNSPLHF. In nucleotides, the CDR3 is TGTGCCAGCAGCCCACAGGGGGCCGCCTATAATTCACCCCTCCACTTT.

V gene TRBV11-2 combines with J gene TRBJ2-2; 8 bases match TRBD1. The CDR3 covers 16 residues. Germline values: CDR1 SGHAT, CDR2 FQNNGV. The junction had 11 bases not matched to a gene; V was cut back by 5 bases and J by 6 bases. The CDR3 loop is CASSAAPGGSAGELFF. The CDR3 DNA is TGTGCCAGCAGCGCCGCTCCAGGGGGCTCGGCCGGGGAGCTGTTTTTT. The full variable domain, rest sourced from reference TRBV11-2 and TRBJ2-2, is EAGVAQSPRYKIIEKRQSVAFWCNPISGHATLYWYQQILGQGPKLLIQFQNNGVVDDSQLPKDRFSAERLKGVDSTLKIQPAKLEDSAVYLCASSAAPGGSAGELFFGEGSRLTVL.